This entry concerns a single T cell receptor (beta chain). Its target is unknown. Both CD4+ and CD8+ T cells were negatively isolated, and TEMRA cells underwent FACS enrichment. The data stem from a study of CD8 T cells in Susac syndrome. General study points: Individuals included in the TCR sequencing and HLA analysis were acknowledged by the study to be relatively few in number.

Random-hexamer reverse transcription was applied to about 0.45 to 1 ug RNA. TCRdb ran MiXCR on the immunoSEQ multiplex PCR reads and lists one entry per CDR3 protein. The sample has around 300,000 distinct CDR3 sequences; around 90% are singletons. The germline CDR1 and CDR2 sequences are ENHRY and SYGVKD. The CDR3 consists of 14 residues. V lost 8 bases to trimming and J lost 2 bases; unmatched junction nucleotides: 9. This sequence was found in a human donor with multiple sclerosis. The sequenced sample consisted of CD4+ T cells from PBMCs. This chain joins TRBV10-3 and TRBJ2-7; 7 bases fit TRBD1. CDR3 sequence reads: CAIRFSQGAYEQYF. In nucleotides, the CDR3 is TGTGCCATCCGCTTCTCCCAGGGGGCCTACGAGCAGTACTTC.